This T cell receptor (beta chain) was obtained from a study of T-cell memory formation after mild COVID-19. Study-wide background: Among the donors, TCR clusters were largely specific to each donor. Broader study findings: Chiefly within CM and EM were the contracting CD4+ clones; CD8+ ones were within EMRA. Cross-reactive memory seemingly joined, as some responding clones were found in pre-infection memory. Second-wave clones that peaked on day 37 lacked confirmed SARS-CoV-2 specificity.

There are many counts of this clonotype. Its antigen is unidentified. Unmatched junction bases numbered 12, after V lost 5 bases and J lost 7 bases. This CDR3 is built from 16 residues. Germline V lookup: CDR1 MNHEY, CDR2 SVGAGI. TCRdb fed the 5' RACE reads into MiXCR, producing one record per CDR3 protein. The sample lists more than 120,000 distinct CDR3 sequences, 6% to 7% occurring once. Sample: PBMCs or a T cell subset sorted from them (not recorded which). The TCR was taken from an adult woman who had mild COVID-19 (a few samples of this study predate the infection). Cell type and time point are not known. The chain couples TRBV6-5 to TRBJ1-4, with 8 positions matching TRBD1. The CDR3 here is CASSHRLRTGSEKLFF. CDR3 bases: TGTGCCAGCAGTCACCGTCTTAGGACAGGGTCTGAAAAACTGTTTTTT.